A selection of T cell receptor beta chains follows, all from one sample in a study of type 1 regulatory T cells. Their antigen targets remain unknown. TCRdb independently ran MiXCR on the reads; one entry per CDR3 protein. This repertoire shows 60,000 to 75,000 distinct CDR3 sequences, 20% found once; its top ten account for around 8%. The material sequenced was cultured type 1 regulatory T (Tr1) cells, either the whole culture or a sorted fraction (not recorded which). The receptors stem from a human donor in good health. Each CDR3 is given without its conserved first and last residue.

TRBJ2-1	13	TRBV2	ASSAVTSGNNEQF
TRBJ2-7	13	TRBV20-1	SAPLESRLYYEQY
TRBJ1-3	15	TRBV9	ASSSTGGWTLGNTIY
TRBJ2-2	12	TRBV5-1	ASSLNSNTGELF
TRBJ2-5	12	TRBV20-1	SARDQRTQETQY
TRBJ2-5	9	TRBV20-1	SARSLETQY
TRBJ1-1	15	TRBV18	ASSHAPQGAPNTEAF
TRBJ2-5	13	TRBV20-1	SAIVLAGEVETQY
TRBJ2-5	10	TRBV12-3/TRBV12-4	ASSFISGAQY
TRBJ2-7	12	TRBV20-1	SARGRLVSYEQY
TRBJ2-1	10	TRBV5-1	ASSQTQGEQF
TRBJ2-5	12	TRBV10-3	AISEGSGKETQY
TRBJ2-7	11	TRBV12-3/TRBV12-4	ASRYSPTYEQY
TRBJ2-7	13	TRBV5-1	ASSLGHSQVYEQY
TRBJ1-2	13	TRBV3-1	ASSPQGQSNYGYT
TRBJ2-7	13	TRBV27	ASRPLAGEFYEQY
TRBJ2-3	12	TRBV7-9	ASSFGTSKDTQY
TRBJ1-1	15	TRBV18	ASSLVNPGPQLAEAF
TRBJ1-2	12	TRBV5-1	ASSPGQRVYGYT
TRBJ2-7	14	TRBV5-1	ASSLDSFIGGGEQY
TRBJ2-1	12	TRBV5-1	ASSQRTGVNEQF
TRBJ1-1	11	TRBV20-1	SARRDRNTEAF
TRBJ2-5	15	TRBV5-1	ASSLINRGRVSETQY
TRBJ1-2	12	TRBV28	ASIFSGRNYGYT
TRBJ2-3	13	TRBV4-2	ASSQDESSTDTQY
TRBJ2-1	12	TRBV3-1	ASSRAGGINEQF
TRBJ2-4	12	TRBV12-3/TRBV12-4	ASTIAGSGNIQY
TRBJ2-3	13	TRBV29-1	SVITPGQSTDTQY
TRBJ1-4	12	TRBV12-3/TRBV12-4	ASSQGNRGEKLL
TRBJ2-2	12	TRBV6-5	ASRRAGANGELF
TRBJ2-3	12	TRBV5-1	ASARREETDTQY
TRBJ2-3	11	TRBV12-3/TRBV12-4	ASSGRPGDTQY
TRBJ2-4	12	TRBV2	ASSEVAGRNIQY
TRBJ1-5	16	TRBV5-1	ASLFGDRGFGGNQPQH
TRBJ2-1	12	TRBV6-2/TRBV6-3	ASRLAGIYNEQF
TRBJ2-5	10	TRBV6-2/TRBV6-3	ASSNPLETQY
TRBJ1-4	12	TRBV2	ASSRARAYEKLF
TRBJ1-1	11	TRBV5-1	ASSLARNTEAF
TRBJ1-2	10	TRBV9	ASSVQGSGYT
TRBJ2-7	11	TRBV5-6	ASSLTGAGEQY
TRBJ1-5	12	TRBV6-5	ASSFSGGNQPQH
TRBJ2-3	14	TRBV5-1	ASSLGALASTDTQY
TRBJ1-4	11	TRBV12-3/TRBV12-4	ASSSTGSGDLF
TRBJ2-1	14	TRBV18	ASSPLGQISYNEQF
TRBJ1-1	13	TRBV5-1	ASSDMDTSNTEAF
TRBJ2-7	12	TRBV20-1	SADTRQGSYEQY
TRBJ1-4	13	TRBV20-1	SASGLTSRGEKLF
TRBJ2-3	10	TRBV5-1	ASSPPTDTQY
TRBJ2-4	15	TRBV29-1	SVEAWGDVGFRNIQY
TRBJ1-2	12	TRBV3-1	ASSQEDRAGGYT
TRBJ2-3	11	TRBV7-9	ASRPTGTDTQY
TRBJ1-1	11	TRBV5-1	ASSLGVNTEAF
TRBJ1-2	10	TRBV7-3	ASSPGNYGYT
TRBJ2-5	11	TRBV7-3	ASSYRGGETQY
TRBJ2-7	14	TRBV28	ASSLTGLAGANEQY
TRBJ1-5	11	TRBV27	ASSITGVQPQH
TRBJ2-1	14	TRBV12-3/TRBV12-4	ASSLRTAESYNEQF